Below are 27 T cell receptor beta chains sequenced from a single sample in a study of blood T cells in healthy people across ages. A sample-barcoded 5' primer and a J-beta primer mix were used in a second PCR of roughly 7 to 11 cycles. One entry per CDR3 protein results from TCRdb running MiXCR on the 5' RACE reads. The sample shows about 600,000 distinct CDR3 sequences, 47% of them seen only once. The specimen was blood. These receptors were obtained from a man at least 80 years old in good health.

The chain is built from TRBV29-1 and TRBJ2-3; no clear D gene. The CDR3 length is 10 residues. CDR1 is SQVTM and CDR2 is ANQGSEA in the germline V gene. CDR3 nucleotides: TGCACCGCTGACACAGATACGCAGTATTTT. This sequence encodes CTADTDTQYF.

The chain uses TRBV9 and TRBJ1-2; weak D call: TRBD1 (6 bases). The germline CDR1 and CDR2 sequences are SGDLS and YYNGEE. CDR3 length: 14 residues. The germline V and J ends were trimmed by 4 bases and 12 bases, with 22 bases remaining between them. CDR3 nucleotide sequence: TGTGCCAGCAGCTCAACCCTTTTACAGGGATCGCACACCTTC. Amino acids: CASSSTLLQGSHTF.

The sample holds many counts of this clonotype. V usage is TRBV6-6 and J usage is TRBJ2-7, with D possibly matching TRBD2 (6 bases). V lost 6 bases to trimming and J lost 2 bases, with 17 bases between them. The CDR3 has 15 residues. Looked up from germline, CDR1 is MNHNY and CDR2 is SVGAGI (reference sequence). The CDR3 reads CASSPPTGVTYEQYF. CDR3 DNA sequence: TGTGCCAGCAGCCCCCCCACGGGAGTAACCTACGAGCAGTACTTC.

Here the CDR3 DNA reads TGCAGTGCTAGAATGGTAGGCTACACCTTC. Translating gives CSARMVGYTF. The chain uses TRBV20-1 and TRBJ1-2; D call uncertain. V lost 2 bases and J lost 8, with 6 bases in between. The germline gives CDR1 DFQATT, CDR2 SNEGSKA (reference sequence). This CDR3 region has 10 residues.

In the case of this clonotype: The junction does not match germline at one end; this may be a read error. The chain combines TRBV10-3 with TRBJ1-5; D is unresolved. The CDR3 length is 14 residues. Per the germline V gene, CDR1 is ENHRY and CDR2 is SYGVKD. CDR3 loop: CATSGAREGQPQHF. The CDR3, as DNA: TGTGCCACCAGTGGAGCGAGGGAGGGTCAGCCCCAGCATTTT.

The chain couples TRBV5-1 to TRBJ1-1; D is possibly TRBD1 (6 bases). The V end was cut by 5 bases, the J end by 4 bases, with 15 bases between. Germline CDR1 SGHRS, CDR2 YFSETQ. CDR3 size: 14 residues. The CDR3, as DNA: TGCGCCAGCAGTGTGGACAGTCGAGGCACTGAAGCTTTCTTT. Its translation is CASSVDSRGTEAFF.

This clonotype turned up a few times. This rearrangement joins TRBV10-3 to TRBJ2-1; 8 nucleotides line up with TRBD2. J lost 4 bases, V lost 6 bases, and 11 bases had no gene match. This CDR3 has 16 amino acids. Germline values: CDR1 ENHRY, CDR2 SYGVKD. The CDR3 bases are TGTGCCATCAGCCGGGATATAGCGGGGACTTACAATGAGCAGTTCTTC. Translation gives CAISRDIAGTYNEQFF.

This chain uses TRBV7-9 with TRBJ2-4; 7 bases are a match to TRBD2. The CDR3 sequence is 17 residues long. The germline CDR1 and CDR2 sequences are SEHNR and FQNEAQ (reference sequence). The V segment lost 3 bases and the J segment 2 bases; nucleotides outside the gene matches: 10. CDR3 protein: CASSLGGNRGSKNIQYF. DNA of the CDR3: TGTGCCAGCAGCTTGGGAGGGAACCGGGGGTCCAAAAACATTCAGTACTTC.

This chain joins TRBV4-3 and TRBJ2-3; 15 bases agree with TRBD2. The CDR3 runs to 17 residues. Looked up from germline, CDR1 is LGHNA and CDR2 is YSLEER. With 1 base clipped from V and 5 bases from J, the junction kept 4 bases outside the gene matches. The CDR3 region has the DNA TGCGCCAGCAGCCAAGGCACGGGACTAGCGGGAGGAGATACGCAGTATTTT. Translation: CASSQGTGLAGGDTQYF.

This clonotype was detected many times. This chain uses TRBV6-6 with TRBJ2-3; maybe TRBD1 (5 bases). The CDR3 contains 13 residues. Germline values: CDR1 MNHNY, CDR2 SVGAGI (reference sequence). The germline V and J ends were trimmed by 5 bases and 0 bases, with 6 bases remaining between them. The DNA of the CDR3 is TGTGCCAGCAGTGACAGAAGCACAGATACGCAGTATTTT. Amino acid sequence: CASSDRSTDTQYF.

V gene TRBV27 combines with J gene TRBJ2-7; 11 positions agree with TRBD2. The CDR3 length is 16 residues. With 6 bases clipped from V and 3 bases from J, the junction kept 10 bases outside the gene matches. Germline V gene data show CDR1 as MNHEY and CDR2 as SMNVEV (reference sequence). The CDR3 sequence is CASRGLAESPFYEQYF. For the CDR3, the DNA is TGTGCCAGCAGGGGACTAGCGGAGTCTCCATTCTACGAGCAGTACTTC.

The chain couples TRBV7-2 to TRBJ2-3, with D unclear. Per germline, CDR1 SGHTA and CDR2 FQGNSA. V lost 5 bases to trimming and J lost 4 bases, with 10 bases between them. The CDR3 totals 13 residues. The CDR3 region has the DNA TGTGCCAGCAGCCTCGTCCAGGCAGATACGCAGTATTTT. As protein: CASSLVQADTQYF.

The rearrangement uses TRBV14 and TRBJ1-2, with a tentative D call TRBD1 (6 bases). This CDR3 is 14 amino acids long. V was pared by 6 bases and J by 0 bases, with 11 bases between. The V gene's germline CDR1 is SGHDN and CDR2 FVKESK. The DNA for the CDR3 is TGTGCCAGCAGGGGGGCAGAAGCTAACTATGGCTACACCTTC. Translating gives CASRGAEANYGYTF. The full variable domain, completed using reference TRBV14 and TRBJ1-2, is EAGVTQFPSHSVIEKGQTVTLRCDPISGHDNLYWYRRVMGKEIKFLLHFVKESKQDESGMPNNRFLAERTGGTYSTLKVQPAELEDSGVYFCASRGAEANYGYTFGSGTRLTVV.

The chain is built from TRBV6-2 or TRBV6-3 and TRBJ2-2, with TRBD2 matching 8 bases. The length of the CDR3 is 15 residues. The trim removed 7 bases at V and 2 bases at J, leaving 6 bases unmatched. Per germline, CDR1 MNHEY and CDR2 SVGEGT. CDR3 DNA: TGTGCCAGCACCCTACTAGCGGAAAACACCGGGGAGCTGTTTTTT. Its protein is CASTLLAENTGELFF.

The gene calls are TRBV6-5 and TRBJ2-5, with TRBD1 as a possible D gene (5 bases). The V gene's germline CDR1 is MNHEY and CDR2 SVGAGI. The CDR3 extends over 15 amino acids. The V and J ends lost 4 bases and 5 bases respectively, with 17 bases between them. The CDR3 DNA reads TGTGCCAGCAGTTCTCAGGGTGGAAATGTGGAGACCCAGTACTTC. It is translated as CASSSQGGNVETQYF.

The chain carries TRBV25-1 and TRBJ2-1; 9 bases align to TRBD1. This CDR3 is built from 15 residues. Germline CDR1 MGHDK, CDR2 SYGVNS. V lost 2 bases and J lost 8; bases outside the gene matches: 7. The DNA for the CDR3 is TGTGCCAGCAGTGAAGCCTGGACAGGGGAGGATGAGCAGTTCTTC. It translates to CASSEAWTGEDEQFF. Variable domain in full (rest from reference TRBV25-1 and TRBJ2-1): EADIYQTPRYLVIGTGKKITLECSQTMGHDKMYWYQQDPGMELHLIHYSYGVNSTEKGDLSSESTVSRIRTEHFPLTLESARPSHTSQYLCASSEAWTGEDEQFFGPGTRLTVL.

The chain combines TRBV7-2 with TRBJ2-5; D gene ambiguous. The CDR3 loop spans 14 amino acids. V was cut by 4 bases and J by 3 bases, with 12 bases left in between. The germline gives CDR1 SGHTA, CDR2 FQGNSA. Written as DNA, the CDR3 is TGTGCCAGCAGCTCACTCCGACGGGAAGAGACCCAGTACTTC. Translation: CASSSLRREETQYF.

The genes are TRBV4-1 and TRBJ2-2, with D perhaps TRBD1 (5 bases). The CDR3 loop spans 15 amino acids. The germline CDR1 and CDR2 sequences are MGHRA and YSYEKL. With 4 bases removed from V and 5 bases from J, the gap between germline ends came to 14 bases. CDR3 nucleotides: TGCGCCAGCAGCCCAGGGCTCAGGGCTACCGGGGAGCTGTTTTTT. Amino acids: CASSPGLRATGELFF.

The chain carries TRBV7-2 and TRBJ2-3; TRBD2 matches at 7 bases. The germline V gene has CDR1 SGHTA and CDR2 FQGNSA. The CDR3 covers 15 residues. The trim removed 2 bases at V and 4 bases at J, leaving 6 bases unmatched. CDR3 residues: CASSLRAGEADTQYF. In nucleotides, the CDR3 is TGTGCCAGCAGCTTAAGGGCGGGAGAGGCAGATACGCAGTATTTT.

This clonotype was picked up one time. This chain links TRBV11-1 with TRBJ2-5, with TRBD2 as a possible D gene (6 bases). The CDR3 spans 14 residues. The germline CDR1 and CDR2 sequences are SGHAT and FQDESV (reference sequence). The V end was cut by 5 bases, the J end by 2 bases, with 12 bases between. The DNA for the CDR3 is TGTGCCAGCAGCCCCCTCGGGACTCAAGAGACCCAGTACTTC. As protein: CASSPLGTQETQYF.

This clonotype was picked up many times. V is TRBV5-5 and J is TRBJ2-1; D remains ambiguous. Trimming removed 4 bases from V and 5 bases from J, with 4 bases in between. CDR1 and CDR2 (germline): SGHKS, YYEKEE (reference sequence). The CDR3 has 11 amino acids. The CDR3 region is CASSQHNEQFF. CDR3 nucleotide sequence: TGTGCCAGCAGCCAGCACAATGAGCAGTTCTTC.

This chain uses TRBV5-1 with TRBJ2-3; 8 positions match TRBD2. The CDR3 sequence is 14 residues long. Germline assignment: CDR1 SGHRS and CDR2 YFSETQ. V trimming: 4 bases; J trimming: 5 bases; junction bases outside the gene matches: 6. Written as DNA, the CDR3 is TGCGCCAGCAGCCCGGGAGGGGATCTAGATACGCAGTATTTT. Encoded protein: CASSPGGDLDTQYF.

The V gene is TRBV11-3, the J gene TRBJ2-5; D may be TRBD1 (5 bases). Trimming took off 1 base at V and 3 bases at J, with 12 bases between the two ends. CDR3 length equals 15 residues. CDR1 is SGHNT and CDR2 is YENEEA in the germline V gene. The CDR3 loop is CASSLGSGREETQYF. The CDR3 DNA is TGTGCCAGCAGCTTAGGATCGGGCAGGGAAGAGACCCAGTACTTC.

The chain couples TRBV5-1 to TRBJ2-7, with TRBD1 matching over 9 bases. This CDR3 comprises 15 residues. V was clipped by 0 bases and J by 2 bases; unmatched bases: 3. Germline CDR1 reads SGHRS; CDR2 reads YFSETQ. CDR3 sequence reads: CASSLAGQGPYEQYF. The CDR3 nucleotides are TGCGCCAGCAGCTTGGCGGGACAGGGCCCCTACGAGCAGTACTTC.

The gene calls are TRBV7-2 and TRBJ2-7; 8 nucleotides match TRBD2. Unmatched junction bases numbered 8, after V lost 2 bases and J lost 2 bases. The CDR3 runs 16 residues. Germline V lookup: CDR1 SGHTA, CDR2 FQGNSA. For the CDR3, the DNA is TGTGCCAGCAGCTTAAACCCCAGCGGGAGCGCCTACGAGCAGTACTTC. It encodes CASSLNPSGSAYEQYF.

The CDR3 DNA reads TGTGCCAGCAGCTTAACCTCCCCTAAGGGGCCCTATGGCTACACCTTC. It is translated as CASSLTSPKGPYGYTF. The V and J genes are TRBV7-2 and TRBJ1-2; possibly TRBD1 for D (5 bases). Germline CDR1 SGHTA, CDR2 FQGNSA. Trimming shortened V by 2 bases and J by 4 bases, and 17 bases separated the two germline ends. The CDR3 spans 16 residues.

The chain employs TRBV24-1 and TRBJ2-1; 10 bases map to TRBD2. The V and J ends lost 4 bases and 9 bases, in that order; junction bases with no gene match: 11. Germline CDR1 reads KGHDR; CDR2 reads SFDVKD. This CDR3 is built from 16 residues. The CDR3 loop reads CATSDRTSGTVSEQFF. In DNA form, the CDR3 reads TGTGCCACCAGTGACCGAACTAGCGGGACAGTCTCTGAGCAGTTCTTC.